This T cell receptor (beta chain) was captured by sequencing in a study of a mutant IDH1 vaccine in newly diagnosed glioma. With respect to this clone: Antigen: not known.

Time point defined: week 11, during vaccination. Vaccinated patients received 300 ug of mutant IDH1 20-mer peptide per dose, with topical imiquimod. Germline assignment: CDR1 SGDLS and CDR2 YYNGEE. The CDR3 has 13 amino acids. V was pared by 0 bases and J by 4 bases, with 8 bases between. Sequenced by immunoSEQ multiplex PCR; TCRdb stores in-frame clones only, minus some. Among about 110,000 clones listed, roughly 90% were seen once. This sequence joins TRBV9 and TRBJ2-7; unclear D gene. This sample comprised PBMCs, obtained from a glioma patient whose treatment included an IDH1 peptide vaccine. The sequence came from a woman aged 45-65 years with glioma. The CDR3 spells CASSVGADYEQYF. The CDR3 nucleotides are TGTGCCAGCAGCGTAGGGGCAGATTACGAGCAGTACTTC.